This T cell receptor (beta chain) was captured in a study of cytomegalovirus exposure and HLA in healthy donors. Study results and caveats: Immune exposure information comprised only CMV serostatus.

The CDR3 covers 14 residues. Between the trimmed V and J ends, which lost 5 bases and 5 bases, there was a span of 13 bases. CDR1 is SGHRS, CDR2 YFSETQ, per germline. PCR used 60 Vbeta primers and 13 Jbeta primers. Using immunoSEQ multiplex PCR, the repertoire was profiled, and TCRdb retains in-frame clones only, with some absent. The sample shows 99,000 or so clones, under 80% of them seen only once. Details on this clone: As yet, its antigen is unknown.

Every donor was a healthy person donating bone marrow. The sample was PBMCs. V is TRBV5-1 and J is TRBJ1-4; no clear D. The TCR sequence derives from a middle-aged woman in good health and CMV-seropositive. The DNA for the CDR3 is TGCGCCAGCAGGAGGGCTGCGGGGAATGAAAAACTGTTTTTT. This translates into CASRRAAGNEKLFF.